The subject of this entry is one T cell receptor (beta chain). Using immunoSEQ multiplex PCR, the repertoire was profiled, and TCRdb retains in-frame clones only, with some absent. Of 65,000 to 95,000 clones listed, approximately 97% are singletons. These data belong to a study of technical replicates of blood from a handful of donors. Source material: T cells isolated from PBMCs. The clonotype was recovered from a human donor in good health.

The CDR3 coding sequence is TGCGCCAGCAGCCAACCTGGGACAGGGGTGGGCAATCAGCCCCAGCATTTT. It codes for CASSQPGTGVGNQPQHF. The genes are TRBV4-1 and TRBJ1-5, with 10 bases matching TRBD1. The CDR3 covers 17 residues. V trimming: 2 bases; J trimming: 2 bases; junction bases outside the gene matches: 6. The germline gives CDR1 MGHRA, CDR2 YSYEKL.